This T cell receptor (beta chain) was observed in a study of T cell repertoires in cytomegalovirus infection. Whole-study context: Well-studied HLA-B-restricted CMV epitopes were used in the study alongside recently identified HLA-C-restricted ones. Indications came from public TCR beta signatures; they pointed to CMV infection and to a matching HLA type.

TCRdb itself ran the reads through MiXCR, one entry per CDR3 protein. Of 640,000 or so distinct CDR3 sequences listed, roughly a third are singletons. This clonotype was counted many times. The antigen is undetermined. Study-wide findings and caveats: CMV carriers with the relevant HLA were identified by cumulative public TCR beta family frequency. Clonotype analysis showed dominance of the ex vivo response by HLA-C-restricted CMV-specific TCR beta clonotypes.

This CDR3 has 14 residues. Per the germline V gene, CDR1 is SGHTA and CDR2 is FQGNSA. V was clipped by 4 bases and J by 4 bases; unmatched bases: 6. This TCR was recovered from a human donor in good health (CMV status not recorded). Some clones in this sample may be carry-over from other donors' samples. The chain links TRBV7-2 to TRBJ1-2, with TRBD1 matching 7 bases. This sample comprised cultured PBMCs, obtained from culture after CMV antigen stimulation. The CDR3 DNA reads as TGTGCCAGCAGCTCCCGGGACAGAATCTATGGCTACACCTTC. Amino acids: CASSSRDRIYGYTF.